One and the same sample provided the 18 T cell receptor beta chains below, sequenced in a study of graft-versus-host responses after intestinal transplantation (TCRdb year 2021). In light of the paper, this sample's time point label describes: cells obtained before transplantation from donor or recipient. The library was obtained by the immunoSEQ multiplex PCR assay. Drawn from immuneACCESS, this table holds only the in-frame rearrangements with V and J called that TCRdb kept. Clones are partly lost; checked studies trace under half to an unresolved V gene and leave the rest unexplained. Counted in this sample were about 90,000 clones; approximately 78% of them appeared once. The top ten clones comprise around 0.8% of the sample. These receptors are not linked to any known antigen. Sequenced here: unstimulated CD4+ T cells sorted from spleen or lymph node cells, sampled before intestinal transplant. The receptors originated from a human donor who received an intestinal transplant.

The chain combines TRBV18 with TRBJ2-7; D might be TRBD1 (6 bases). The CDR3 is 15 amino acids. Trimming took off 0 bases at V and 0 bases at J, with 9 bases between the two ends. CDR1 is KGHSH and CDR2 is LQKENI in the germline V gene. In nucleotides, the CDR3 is TGTGCCAGCTCACCACCGGGGGCGGTCTCCTACGAGCAGTACTTC. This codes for CASSPPGAVSYEQYF.

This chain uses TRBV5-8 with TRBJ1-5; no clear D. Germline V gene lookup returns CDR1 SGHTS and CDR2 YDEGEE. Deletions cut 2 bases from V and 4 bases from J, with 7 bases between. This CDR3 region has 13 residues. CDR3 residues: CASSLGLNQPQHF. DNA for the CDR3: TGTGCCAGCAGCTTAGGACTAAATCAGCCCCAGCATTTT.

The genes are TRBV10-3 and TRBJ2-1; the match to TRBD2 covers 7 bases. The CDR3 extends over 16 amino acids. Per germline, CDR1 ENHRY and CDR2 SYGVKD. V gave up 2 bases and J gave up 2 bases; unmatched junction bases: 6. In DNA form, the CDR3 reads TGTGCCATCAGTGAGGTAGGAGGGAGGGCCTACAATGAGCAGTTCTTC. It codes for CAISEVGGRAYNEQFF.

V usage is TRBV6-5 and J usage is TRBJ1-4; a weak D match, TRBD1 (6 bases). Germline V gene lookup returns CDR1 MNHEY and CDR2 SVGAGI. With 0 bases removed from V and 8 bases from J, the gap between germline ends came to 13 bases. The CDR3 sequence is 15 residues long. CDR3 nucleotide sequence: TGTGCCAGCAGTTACTCAGTAGGGGGTGGGGAAAAACTGTTTTTT. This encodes CASSYSVGGGEKLFF.

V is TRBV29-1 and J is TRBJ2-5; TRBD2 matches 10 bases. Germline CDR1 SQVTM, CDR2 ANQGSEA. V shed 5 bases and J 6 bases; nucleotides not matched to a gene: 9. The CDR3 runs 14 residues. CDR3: CSVLNSGGIKTQYF. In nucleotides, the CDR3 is TGCAGCGTTCTGAATAGCGGGGGGATAAAGACCCAGTACTTC. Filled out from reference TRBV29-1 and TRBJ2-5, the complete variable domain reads SAVISQKPSRDICQRGTSLTIQCQVDSQVTMMFWYRQQPGQSLTLIATANQGSEATYESGFVIDKFPISRPNLTFSTLTVSNMSPEDSSIYLCSVLNSGGIKTQYFGPGTRLLVL.

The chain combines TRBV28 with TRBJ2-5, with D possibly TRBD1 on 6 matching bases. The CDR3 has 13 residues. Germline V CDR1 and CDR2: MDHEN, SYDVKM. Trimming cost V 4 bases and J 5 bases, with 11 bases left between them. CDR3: CASSWGRLETQYF. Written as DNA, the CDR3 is TGTGCCAGCAGTTGGGGGCGTTTGGAGACCCAGTACTTC.

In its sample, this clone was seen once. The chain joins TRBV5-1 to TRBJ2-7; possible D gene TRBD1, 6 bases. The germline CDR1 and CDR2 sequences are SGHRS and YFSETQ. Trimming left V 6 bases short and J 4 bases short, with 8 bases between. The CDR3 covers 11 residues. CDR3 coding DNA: TGCGCCAGCAAGGGGGAATACGAGCAGTACTTC. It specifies CASKGEYEQYF.

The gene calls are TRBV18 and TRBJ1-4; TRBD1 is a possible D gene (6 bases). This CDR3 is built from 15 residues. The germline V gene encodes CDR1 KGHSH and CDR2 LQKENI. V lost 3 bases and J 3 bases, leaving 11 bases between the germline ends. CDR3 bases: TGTGCCAGCTCACCCCGGGACAAAGCTAATGAAAAACTGTTTTTT. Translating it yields CASSPRDKANEKLFF.

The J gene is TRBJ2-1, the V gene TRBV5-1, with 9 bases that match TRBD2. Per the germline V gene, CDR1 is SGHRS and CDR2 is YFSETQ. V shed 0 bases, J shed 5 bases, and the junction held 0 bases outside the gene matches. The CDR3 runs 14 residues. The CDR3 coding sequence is TGCGCCAGCAGCTTGGGACTAGCGGACAATGAGCAGTTCTTC. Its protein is CASSLGLADNEQFF. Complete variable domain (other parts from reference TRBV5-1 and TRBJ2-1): KAGVTQTPRYLIKTRGQQVTLSCSPISGHRSVSWYQQTPGQGLQFLFEYFSETQRNKGNFPGRFSGRQFSNSRSEMNVSTLELGDSALYLCASSLGLADNEQFFGPGTRLTVL.

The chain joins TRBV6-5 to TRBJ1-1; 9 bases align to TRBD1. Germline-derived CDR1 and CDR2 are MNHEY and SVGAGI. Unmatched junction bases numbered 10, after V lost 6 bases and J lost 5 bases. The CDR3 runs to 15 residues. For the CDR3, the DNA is TGTGCCAGCAGGCGCGGGGGACAGGGCGGAACTGAAGCTTTCTTT. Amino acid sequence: CASRRGGQGGTEAFF.

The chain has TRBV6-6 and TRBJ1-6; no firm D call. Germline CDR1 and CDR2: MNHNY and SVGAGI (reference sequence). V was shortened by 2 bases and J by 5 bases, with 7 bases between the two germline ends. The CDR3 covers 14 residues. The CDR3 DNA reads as TGTGCCAGCAGTTACCTGCAGAATAATTCACCCCTCCACTTT. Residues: CASSYLQNNSPLHF.

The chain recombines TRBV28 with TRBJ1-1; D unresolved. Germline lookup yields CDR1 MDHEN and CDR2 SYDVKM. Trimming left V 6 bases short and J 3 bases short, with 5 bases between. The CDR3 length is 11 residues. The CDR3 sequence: CASSSDTEAFF. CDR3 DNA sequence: TGTGCCAGCAGCAGTGACACTGAAGCTTTCTTT.

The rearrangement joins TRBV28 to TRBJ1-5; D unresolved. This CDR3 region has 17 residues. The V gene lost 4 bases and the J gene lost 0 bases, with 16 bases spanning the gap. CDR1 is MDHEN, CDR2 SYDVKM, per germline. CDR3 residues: CASSSLRGSYSNQPQHF. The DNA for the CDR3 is TGTGCCAGCAGTTCCCTCCGGGGATCTTATAGCAATCAGCCCCAGCATTTT.

The CDR3 region is CASSHLIAGVYNGELFF. CDR3 DNA sequence: TGCGCCAGCAGCCACCTAATAGCGGGAGTGTATAACGGGGAGCTGTTTTTT. This rearrangement joins TRBV4-1 to TRBJ2-2, with 9 nucleotides matching TRBD2. The J segment lost 7 bases and the V segment lost 3 bases, leaving 12 bases of the junction unmatched. The CDR3 runs to 17 residues. CDR1 and CDR2 (germline): MGHRA, YSYEKL.

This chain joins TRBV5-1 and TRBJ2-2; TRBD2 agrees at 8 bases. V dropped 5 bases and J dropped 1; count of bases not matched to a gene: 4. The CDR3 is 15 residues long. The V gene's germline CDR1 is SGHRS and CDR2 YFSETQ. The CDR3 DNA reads TGCGCCAGCAGGGAGGGACTAGTGAACACCGGGGAGCTGTTTTTT. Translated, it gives CASREGLVNTGELFF.

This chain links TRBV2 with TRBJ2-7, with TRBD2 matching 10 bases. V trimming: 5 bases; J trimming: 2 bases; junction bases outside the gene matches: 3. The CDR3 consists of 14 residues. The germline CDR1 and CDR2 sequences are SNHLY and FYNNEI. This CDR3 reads CASSTSGVAYEQYF. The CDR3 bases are TGTGCCAGCAGTACTAGCGGGGTTGCCTACGAGCAGTACTTC.

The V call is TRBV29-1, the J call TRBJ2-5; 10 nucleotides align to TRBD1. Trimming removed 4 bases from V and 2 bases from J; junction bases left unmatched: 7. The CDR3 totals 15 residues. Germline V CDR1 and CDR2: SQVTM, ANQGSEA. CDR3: CSVGGGQGWQETQYF. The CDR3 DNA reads TGCAGCGTTGGAGGGGGACAGGGGTGGCAAGAGACCCAGTACTTC.

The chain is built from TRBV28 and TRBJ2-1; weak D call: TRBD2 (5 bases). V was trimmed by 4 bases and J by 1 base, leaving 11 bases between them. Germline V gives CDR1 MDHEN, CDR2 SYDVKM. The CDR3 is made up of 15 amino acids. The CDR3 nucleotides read TGTGCCAGCAGTTCCGGCAGGAGGTCCTACAATGAGCAGTTCTTC. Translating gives CASSSGRRSYNEQFF.